The clone carrying this T cell receptor (beta chain) was seen at least ten times. What it recognizes is unknown. A J-beta primer mix and a sample-barcoded 5' primer were used in a second PCR of roughly 6 to 11 cycles. Via MiXCR, TCRdb re-called the 5' RACE reads, giving one row per CDR3 protein. The sample lists fewer than 700,000 distinct CDR3 sequences; around 38% were seen once. The CDR3 runs to 11 residues. V lost 7 bases to trimming and J lost 5 bases; unmatched junction nucleotides: 4. Germline CDR1 is SQVTM and CDR2 is ANQGSEA. The entry originates in a study of blood T cells in healthy people across ages. General study results and limits: The authors considered diversity estimates from one million T cells to be underestimates.

Input material: blood. This chain links TRBV29-1 with TRBJ2-5, with 7 bases aligning to TRBD1. The receptor's source is a man aged 80 or over in good health. As DNA, the CDR3 is TGCAGCGGTCACAGGGGTGAGACCCAGTACTTC. It specifies CSGHRGETQYF.